This T cell receptor (beta chain) came from a study of graft-versus-host responses after intestinal transplantation (dated by TCRdb to the early 2020s). As for the study more broadly: Recipients received multivisceral, liver-intestinal, or isolated intestinal transplants. Every recipient was given anti-thymocyte globulin induction, then maintenance tacrolimus and steroids for 2 to 3 years. After intestinal transplantation, graft-versus-host and host-versus-graft alloreactive T cell clones were followed in the graft, circulation and bone marrow using bulk TCR-beta CDR3 sequencing. Alloreactive clones were identified by sequencing pre-transplant mixed lymphocyte reaction products and comparing these products with unstimulated pre-transplant donor and recipient T cells. A cohort of about 25 intestinal transplant recipients, including one retransplant, was enrolled, and a few patients lacking pretransplant specimens were excluded. A peak of at least 4% donor T cells among recipient peripheral blood mononuclear cells was the definition used for donor T cell macrochimerism. Samples from three later patients were sequenced in-house on an Illumina MiSeq with MiXCR processing rather than by the commercial service. General findings and caveats noted by the study authors: High GvH to HvG T cell clonal ratios were observed in the allografts of patients with donor T cell macrochimerism. GvH clones turned up in recipient bone marrow, with some appearing earlier in ileal mucosa or blood, a pattern consistent with an intestinal mucosal origin. The conclusions were limited by the relatively low number and heterogeneity of the intestinal transplant patients. Early after transplant, peak levels of circulating GvH clones were associated with declines in HvG clones.

The time point label for this specimen denotes: cells obtained before transplantation from donor or recipient. CD3+CD4+ and CD3+CD8+ populations were FACS-sorted from unstimulated pre-transplant donor and recipient cells taken from spleen or lymph nodes. Library creation used the immunoSEQ multiplex PCR assay. For most patients, genomic DNA was isolated with the Qiagen DNeasy Blood and Tissue Kit and shipped frozen to Adaptive Biotechnologies for TCR sequencing. Adaptive Biotechnologies carried out high-throughput TCR-beta CDR3 sequencing of genomic DNA for most patients. Per the source publication's procedure: Adaptive's ImmunoSEQ software was the source of the TCR sequencing data for roughly 19 patients, while a few other patients were processed with MiXCR and VDJtools. To correct CD4 versus CD8 sorting errors, any sequence found in both subsets at a frequency ratio below 5:1 was removed. CDR3 nucleotide sequences shared by donor and recipient were removed because the origin of these sequences could not be assigned. To count as alloreactive, a clone needed at least 2-fold expansion over unstimulated cells and a minimum CFSE-low frequency of 0.002% (template counts) or 0.001% (read counts). Clones detected in sequenced pre-transplant spleen, lymph node, or MLR CFSE-low populations of the donor or recipient were defined as mappable. The cumulative frequency of alloreactive clones was calculated as a percentage of all sequences, weighted by copy number. As stored in TCRdb, this immuneACCESS dataset retains in-frame rearrangements with V and J assigned. A fraction of the clones does not appear; measured against another copy, unresolved V genes explain less than half of the discrepancy, and the remainder lacks a known reason. That table supplies the V and J calls and clone size; D and trimming were determined from the DNA. The sample table lists some 90,000 clones, around 90% of them with a count of one. The ten largest make up about 0.29% of the sample.

Remarks on this clone: No antigen is known for it. No base-level quality is on record; no much larger clone is a single base apart.

V lost 7 bases and J lost 1 base, and the count of bases not matched to a germline gene is 3. There are 13 amino acids in the CDR3, from cysteine to phenylalanine inclusive. The entry retains the CDR3 DNA only, 39 bases that are in frame from base 1. In the germline V gene, CDR1 corresponds to SGHRS and CDR2 to YFSETQ. This sequence uses TRBV5-1 and TRBJ2-3; TRBD2 fits 7 bases in the junction. The material was unstimulated CD4+ T cells sorted from spleen or lymph node cells, obtained before intestinal transplant. The sequence came from a human donor who received an intestinal transplant. CDR3 loop: CASSSGGTDTQYF. The sequenced DNA is TGCGCCAGCTCTAGCGGTGGCACAGATACGCAGTATTTT.